The text below deals with one T cell receptor beta chain. The sample is drawn from a study of blood T cell repertoires in COVID-19. For the study at large: The United States, Italy and Spain provided the acute and convalescent COVID-19 samples. Sources were T cells, B-cell-depleted T cells, or PBMCs; the material itself was cDNA or gDNA.

As processed by the authors: Estimation of nucleated cell counts relied on the amplification of reference gene primers. TCRdb keeps only in-frame clones here, not all; method: immunoSEQ multiplex PCR. That table furnishes V, J and clone size, whereas the DNA furnished D and trimming. Of 65,000 to 75,000 clones in the sample, around three quarters were seen once. Per germline, CDR1 GTSNPN and CDR2 SVGIG (reference sequence). This CDR3 region has 13 residues. The germline V and J ends were trimmed by 0 bases and 4 bases, with 7 bases remaining between them. The sample consisted of peripheral blood. J is TRBJ2-1 and V is TRBV30, with D tentatively TRBD2 (6 bases). The sequence came from a human donor in a cohort sampled during active COVID-19. For the CDR3, the DNA is TGTGCCTGGAGTGTCGGGGGTTACAATGAGCAGTTCTTC. This sequence encodes CAWSVGGYNEQFF.